These T cell receptor beta chains were read from a single sample in a study of T cells in Graves' hyperthyroidism and ophthalmopathy. TCRdb re-derived calls from the multiplex PCR reads in MiXCR, one entry per CDR3 protein. The profile shows hundreds of thousands of distinct CDR3 sequences, approximately 23% of them singletons. Sequenced: blood. The origin of the receptors is a woman in her sixties or seventies with Graves' ophthalmopathy. Each CDR3 is given with its conserved first and last residue. D genes are given only for firm matches. Rows may omit the clone size; those that give it use once, few, many or a size class.

D: .; V: TRBV20-1; J: TRBJ1-2; size: once; DNA: TGCAGTGCTAGGCCCAGTGGGGGGAACTATGGCTACACCTTC; CDR3: CSARPSGGNYGYTF
D: TRBD2; V: TRBV15; J: TRBJ2-5; size: few; DNA: TGTGCCACCAGCAGAGATAAAGTCCGGACTAGCGGATGGACCCAGTACTTC; CDR3: CATSRDKVRTSGWTQYF
D: .; V: TRBV6-1; J: TRBJ2-4; size: few; DNA: TGTGCCAGCAGCGGAAAACCAGCCAAAAACATTCAGTACTTC; CDR3: CASSGKPAKNIQYF
D: TRBD1; V: TRBV5-1; J: TRBJ1-1; size: few; DNA: TGCGCCAGCAGCCTACAGGGGCTGGTGAACACTGAAGCTTTCTTT; CDR3: CASSLQGLVNTEAFF
D: TRBD1; V: TRBV5-1; J: TRBJ1-6; size: .; DNA: TGCGCCAGCAGCCAGGGGGACAGATATTCACCCCTCCACTTT; CDR3: CASSQGDRYSPLHF
D: TRBD1; V: TRBV6-2/TRBV6-3; J: TRBJ1-4; size: .; DNA: TGTGCCAGCAGATCACAGGGGGCGGCTAATGAAAAACTGTTTTTT; CDR3: CASRSQGAANEKLFF
D: TRBD2; V: TRBV2; J: TRBJ2-3; size: many; DNA: TGTGCCAGCAGTGAAGAGGACCGGGAGGGATTAGATACGCAGTATTTT; CDR3: CASSEEDREGLDTQYF
D: .; V: TRBV20-1; J: TRBJ1-5; size: .; DNA: TGCAGTGCTAGAACTACAGGGTGGGCCCAGCATTTT; CDR3: CSARTTGWAQHF
D: .; V: TRBV20-1; J: TRBJ2-5; size: few; DNA: TGCAGTGCTAACGGGGAGGAAGAGACCCAGTACTTC; CDR3: CSANGEEETQYF
D: TRBD1; V: TRBV19; J: TRBJ1-5; size: .; DNA: TGTGCCAGTAGCCCCCGGACAGGGGTAAATAGCAATCAGCCCCAGCATTTT; CDR3: CASSPRTGVNSNQPQHF
D: .; V: TRBV7-9; J: TRBJ1-2; size: few; DNA: TGTGCCAGCAGCACGACCGCCCGGGGCACAGCTAACTATGGCTACACCTTC; CDR3: CASSTTARGTANYGYTF
D: .; V: TRBV30; J: TRBJ1-1; size: .; DNA: TGTGCCTGGAGTGTACGGTCCGGCACTGAAGCTTTCTTT; CDR3: CAWSVRSGTEAFF
D: .; V: TRBV20-1; J: TRBJ1-3; size: .; DNA: TGCAGTGCTACAGGGGCTGGAAACACCATATATTTT; CDR3: CSATGAGNTIYF
D: .; V: TRBV5-6; J: TRBJ1-4; size: .; DNA: TGTGCCAGCAGCTTGTGGCGGGACCCAACTAATGAAAAACTGTTTTTT; CDR3: CASSLWRDPTNEKLFF
D: .; V: TRBV3-1; J: TRBJ1-2; size: .; DNA: TGTGCCAGCAGCCCGAGTGGGGGCTTAGAAGGCTACACCTTC; CDR3: CASSPSGGLEGYTF
D: .; V: TRBV7-2; J: TRBJ2-7; size: many; DNA: TGTGCCAGCAGCTTAGCTGAGCTAGCTTTTTACGAGCAGTACTTC; CDR3: CASSLAELAFYEQYF
D: .; V: TRBV27; J: TRBJ1-6; size: .; DNA: TGTGCCAGCAGTGGGGGACTGCTAAATAATTCACCCCTCCACTTT; CDR3: CASSGGLLNNSPLHF
D: TRBD2; V: TRBV2; J: TRBJ2-1; size: .; DNA: TGTGCCAGCGGTGCCGGGACTAGCACGGGGAATGAGCAGTTCTTC; CDR3: CASGAGTSTGNEQFF
D: .; V: TRBV6-2/TRBV6-3; J: TRBJ1-5; size: few; DNA: TGTGCCAGCAGTTACGGTGGCAGGGTACAGCCCCAGCATTTT; CDR3: CASSYGGRVQPQHF
D: .; V: TRBV7-2; J: TRBJ2-7; size: few; DNA: TGTGCCAGCAGTCGGGACTTTCCCGCCTACGAGCAGTACTTC; CDR3: CASSRDFPAYEQYF
D: TRBD1; V: TRBV5-1; J: TRBJ1-2; size: .; DNA: TGCGCCAGCCGTCTCGAACAGGGGGCTTACTATGGCTACACCTTC; CDR3: CASRLEQGAYYGYTF
D: TRBD1; V: TRBV7-2; J: TRBJ2-2; size: .; DNA: TGTGCCAGCAGCATGGGACAGACTACCGGGGAGCTGTTTTTT; CDR3: CASSMGQTTGELFF
D: .; V: TRBV7-8; J: TRBJ1-1; size: many; DNA: TGTGCCAGCAGCTTTCCCACACTGAACACTGAAGCTTTCTTT; CDR3: CASSFPTLNTEAFF
D: TRBD2; V: TRBV7-2; J: TRBJ2-1; size: .; DNA: TGTGCCAGCAGCTTACTAGCGGGAGCCTTCAATGAGCAGTTCTTC; CDR3: CASSLLAGAFNEQFF
D: .; V: TRBV5-1; J: TRBJ1-2; size: .; DNA: TGCGCCAGCAATCACGGGACGGTTGATGGCTACACCTTC; CDR3: CASNHGTVDGYTF
D: .; V: TRBV11-2; J: TRBJ2-4; size: .; DNA: TGTGCCAGCAGCTTGGAGGGACGGCCACTAGCCAAAAACATTCAGTGCTTC; CDR3: CASSLEGRPLAKNIQCF
D: TRBD2; V: TRBV5-1; J: TRBJ2-7; size: .; DNA: TGCGCCAGCAGCTTGGGTAGCGGGAAGCTTGGTAGTCTCGAGCAGTACTTC; CDR3: CASSLGSGKLGSLEQYF
D: .; V: TRBV19; J: TRBJ1-3; size: .; DNA: TGTGCCAGTAGTATTCAGCGGACGTCCGGAAACACCATATATTTT; CDR3: CASSIQRTSGNTIYF
D: .; V: TRBV7-9; J: TRBJ1-2; size: few; DNA: TGTGCCAGCAGCTTATCGCCAGGATACTATGGCTACACCTTC; CDR3: CASSLSPGYYGYTF
D: .; V: TRBV7-2; J: TRBJ1-6; size: .; DNA: TGTGCCAGCAGCCAGCGACAGGCCCAAAGCTCCTATAATTCACCCCTCCACTTT; CDR3: CASSQRQAQSSYNSPLHF
D: .; V: TRBV7-7; J: TRBJ2-2; size: .; DNA: TGTGCTAGCAGCCTAATAGGGGGGTCCACCGGGGAGCTGTTTTTT; CDR3: CASSLIGGSTGELFF
D: TRBD1; V: TRBV20-1; J: TRBJ1-1; size: many; DNA: TGCAGTGCTAGAAGCCCGGGACAGGGTAACACTGAAGCTTTCTTT; CDR3: CSARSPGQGNTEAFF
D: .; V: TRBV7-9; J: TRBJ1-2; size: many; DNA: TGTGCCAGCAGCTTAGCGGCGAACTATGGCTACACCTTC; CDR3: CASSLAANYGYTF
D: .; V: TRBV7-8; J: TRBJ2-7; size: many; DNA: TGTGCCAGCAGCTTAGGTCGGTTCTGGGGAGGAATTCACGAGCAGTACTTC; CDR3: CASSLGRFWGGIHEQYF
D: .; V: TRBV20-1; J: TRBJ1-1; size: many; DNA: TGCAGTGCTAGAGATTGGGGGGTGGGCACTGAAGCTTTCTTT; CDR3: CSARDWGVGTEAFF
D: .; V: TRBV30; J: TRBJ1-4; size: .; DNA: TGTGCCTGGAGAGAAAGCAGGACAGCGTGGGGGAAACTGTTTTTT; CDR3: CAWRESRTAWGKLFF
D: TRBD1; V: TRBV5-1; J: TRBJ2-7; size: few; DNA: TGCGCCAGCAGCCACGGGACAGGGGGCGAGGAGCAGTACTTC; CDR3: CASSHGTGGEEQYF
D: TRBD1; V: TRBV28; J: TRBJ1-2; size: once; DNA: TGTGCCAGCAGCCCCAGTGGGACAGGGGGCTCAGGCTATGGCTACACCTTC; CDR3: CASSPSGTGGSGYGYTF
D: .; V: TRBV30; J: TRBJ1-6; size: few; DNA: TGTGCCTGGAGGCCACTAAGTCGGTATAATTCACCCCTCCACTTT; CDR3: CAWRPLSRYNSPLHF
D: .; V: TRBV7-3; J: TRBJ2-7; size: few; DNA: TGTGCCAGCAGCCGGCCCGACCAGTTTGTCTACGAGCAGTACTTC; CDR3: CASSRPDQFVYEQYF
D: .; V: TRBV14; J: TRBJ1-1; size: few; DNA: TGTGCCAGCAGCCAATGGTCAGGGGCATTAACTGAAGCTTTCTTT; CDR3: CASSQWSGALTEAFF
D: .; V: TRBV7-8; J: TRBJ1-1; size: many; DNA: TGTGCCAGCAGCATAGCGGTCGGCACTGAAGCTTTCTTT; CDR3: CASSIAVGTEAFF
D: .; V: TRBV30; J: TRBJ1-1; size: many; DNA: TGTGCCTGGAGTGTTAGGAGTTTCGGTGAAGCTTTCTTT; CDR3: CAWSVRSFGEAFF
D: .; V: TRBV29-1; J: TRBJ2-7; size: .; DNA: TGCAGCGTTGGATTGGGAAGCTCCTACGAGCAGTACTTC; CDR3: CSVGLGSSYEQYF
D: TRBD2; V: TRBV7-3; J: TRBJ2-3; size: .; DNA: TGTGCCAGCAGCTTAAGATCCGCGGACGGTAGCGGGACGCAGTATTTT; CDR3: CASSLRSADGSGTQYF
D: TRBD1; V: TRBV20-1; J: TRBJ1-1; size: .; DNA: TGCAGTGCTGGGGACAGGGGCCCTTCTGCTGAAGCTTTCTTT; CDR3: CSAGDRGPSAEAFF
D: .; V: TRBV11-1; J: TRBJ2-1; size: many; DNA: TGTGCCAGCAGCTACGACGCTGGGGCGTCCAATGAGCAGTTCTTC; CDR3: CASSYDAGASNEQFF
D: .; V: TRBV20-1; J: TRBJ2-3; size: many; DNA: TGCAGTGCTCCTAAGGGGATGGCTACGCAGTATTTT; CDR3: CSAPKGMATQYF
D: .; V: TRBV2; J: TRBJ1-1; size: many; DNA: TGTGCCAGCAGTCCCGAGAGAACTGAAGCTTTCTTT; CDR3: CASSPERTEAFF
D: .; V: TRBV6-1; J: TRBJ1-2; size: few; DNA: TGTGCCAGCAGTATGGTCAGGGGCGACAACTATGGCTACACCTTC; CDR3: CASSMVRGDNYGYTF
D: .; V: TRBV6-2/TRBV6-3; J: TRBJ2-1; size: few; DNA: TGTGCCAGCATGGGGGTTTACAATGAGCAGTTCTTC; CDR3: CASMGVYNEQFF
D: .; V: TRBV15; J: TRBJ1-1; size: .; DNA: TGTGCCACCGGTCAGGGGAACACTGAAGCTTTCTTT; CDR3: CATGQGNTEAFF
D: .; V: TRBV11-2; J: TRBJ1-1; size: many; DNA: TGTGCCAGCAGCTTCCCACACTCGAACACTGAAGCTTTCTTT; CDR3: CASSFPHSNTEAFF
D: .; V: TRBV4-2; J: TRBJ2-4; size: .; DNA: TGTGCCAGCAGCCAACAACCTACAGGACTCGGGCTTGGTAACATTCAGTACTTC; CDR3: CASSQQPTGLGLGNIQYF
D: .; V: TRBV2; J: TRBJ2-3; size: many; DNA: TGTGCCAGCAGTGACGGGGCTAGTGTGCCAGATACGCAGTATTTT; CDR3: CASSDGASVPDTQYF
D: .; V: TRBV7-9; J: TRBJ2-3; size: .; DNA: TGTGCCAGCAGCTTGGAGACCGCAGTTACGCAGTATTTT; CDR3: CASSLETAVTQYF
D: TRBD1; V: TRBV19; J: TRBJ1-6; size: few; DNA: TGTGCCAGTTGCCCGACGGGACAGTATAATTCACCCCTCCACTTT; CDR3: CASCPTGQYNSPLHF
D: .; V: TRBV20-1; J: TRBJ2-3; size: few; DNA: TGCAGTGCGACCCTCCGCACAGATACGCAGTATTTT; CDR3: CSATLRTDTQYF
D: TRBD2; V: TRBV24-1; J: TRBJ2-1; size: few; DNA: TGTGCCACCACCTCTGGACTAGCGGGAGGTAAGCAGTTCTTC; CDR3: CATTSGLAGGKQFF
D: .; V: TRBV2; J: TRBJ2-7; size: .; DNA: TGTGCCAGCAGTGGACGGGGGGCGACCTACGAGCAGTACTTC; CDR3: CASSGRGATYEQYF